A selection of T cell receptor beta chains follows, all from one sample in a study of neurological immune-mediated disorders. One entry per CDR3 protein, called by TCRdb with MiXCR from the 5' RACE reads. The sample has under 80,000 distinct CDR3 sequences, about 9.7% seen once. Sequencing was done on a sample of PBMCs. All receptors come from a man aged 50-59 years in good health. The conserved cysteine and the conserved F or W are not part of the CDR3 here.

v_call: TRBV20-1
j_call: TRBJ1-1
cdr3_aa: SASLPTGSGAEAF

v_call: TRBV10-3
j_call: TRBJ2-7
cdr3_aa: AISLQGSEQY

v_call: TRBV6-6
j_call: TRBJ1-2
cdr3_aa: ASSYSQSPDERGYT

v_call: TRBV3-1
j_call: TRBJ2-4
cdr3_aa: ASSQGLTGQNIQY

v_call: TRBV28
j_call: TRBJ2-7
cdr3_aa: ASSFRKMRRLSEQY

v_call: TRBV7-2
j_call: TRBJ1-3
cdr3_aa: ASSLGRDPGNTIY

v_call: TRBV7-9
j_call: TRBJ2-7
cdr3_aa: ASSTTRTGLYEQY

v_call: TRBV5-1
j_call: TRBJ1-1
cdr3_aa: ASSSGGQGGLNTEAF

v_call: TRBV3-1
j_call: TRBJ1-6
cdr3_aa: ASSPGGRFTDSPLH

v_call: TRBV12-3/TRBV12-4
j_call: TRBJ2-1
cdr3_aa: ASSLRLWEQF

v_call: TRBV7-3
j_call: TRBJ2-2
cdr3_aa: ASSPGLAETGELF

v_call: TRBV9
j_call: TRBJ2-2
cdr3_aa: ASGYDSSGELF

v_call: TRBV4-2
j_call: TRBJ2-2
cdr3_aa: ASSQDSGLPGELF

v_call: TRBV20-1
j_call: TRBJ2-2
cdr3_aa: SARPGQQNTGELF

v_call: TRBV5-1
j_call: TRBJ2-1
cdr3_aa: ASSLRGGRDEQF

v_call: TRBV5-1
j_call: TRBJ2-3
cdr3_aa: ASSQTGGRTDTQY

v_call: TRBV15
j_call: TRBJ1-6
cdr3_aa: ATSREGWKSNSPLH

v_call: TRBV6-2/TRBV6-3
j_call: TRBJ2-6
cdr3_aa: ASSYQGAGANVLT

v_call: TRBV7-8
j_call: TRBJ1-6
cdr3_aa: ASAEGRNSPLH

v_call: TRBV7-9
j_call: TRBJ1-1
cdr3_aa: ASSLVGGRGTTEAF

v_call: TRBV5-1
j_call: TRBJ2-5
cdr3_aa: ASSEPGSWETQY

v_call: TRBV29-1
j_call: TRBJ2-3
cdr3_aa: SVESTDTQY

v_call: TRBV5-1
j_call: TRBJ2-1
cdr3_aa: ASSEQGAGEQF

v_call: TRBV5-1
j_call: TRBJ2-5
cdr3_aa: ASSLGTTRGETQY

v_call: TRBV12-3/TRBV12-4
j_call: TRBJ1-2
cdr3_aa: ASSSTGIYGYT

v_call: TRBV5-1
j_call: TRBJ2-2
cdr3_aa: ASTNRNTGELF

v_call: TRBV6-2/TRBV6-3
j_call: TRBJ1-2
cdr3_aa: ASSYYRGGLRDYGYT

v_call: TRBV20-1
j_call: TRBJ2-7
cdr3_aa: SARDRLAGRNEQY

v_call: TRBV6-4
j_call: TRBJ1-2
cdr3_aa: ASSASQGAGGYT

v_call: TRBV27
j_call: TRBJ2-7
cdr3_aa: ARSWGY

v_call: TRBV11-2
j_call: TRBJ1-2
cdr3_aa: ASSLESRGGFGYT

v_call: TRBV7-9
j_call: TRBJ1-4
cdr3_aa: ASSLQRKEKLF

v_call: TRBV5-5
j_call: TRBJ1-6
cdr3_aa: ASSRYSQSPLH

v_call: TRBV6-5
j_call: TRBJ2-2
cdr3_aa: ASSYSRTGELF

v_call: TRBV15
j_call: TRBJ2-6
cdr3_aa: ATSRADQGSGANVLT

v_call: TRBV29-1
j_call: TRBJ2-3
cdr3_aa: SAGHSRGRDTQY

v_call: TRBV12-3/TRBV12-4
j_call: TRBJ1-5
cdr3_aa: ASSFGSGNQPQH

v_call: TRBV7-6
j_call: TRBJ2-7
cdr3_aa: ASSFGGGAYEQY

v_call: TRBV9
j_call: TRBJ2-7
cdr3_aa: ASSADEGWDEQY

v_call: TRBV5-1
j_call: TRBJ2-6
cdr3_aa: ASSLVGSGANVLT

v_call: TRBV20-1
j_call: TRBJ2-3
cdr3_aa: SARDGLAGGSSTDTQY

v_call: TRBV6-2/TRBV6-3
j_call: TRBJ2-1
cdr3_aa: ASSELYNEQF

v_call: TRBV5-1
j_call: TRBJ1-2
cdr3_aa: ASSLEGQVYGYT

v_call: TRBV11-2
j_call: TRBJ2-2
cdr3_aa: ASSSQANTGELF

v_call: TRBV28
j_call: TRBJ2-3
cdr3_aa: ASSPHAAPSTDTQY

v_call: TRBV15
j_call: TRBJ1-4
cdr3_aa: ATSTGVSLDEKLF

v_call: TRBV28
j_call: TRBJ2-3
cdr3_aa: ASVPGGTDTQY

v_call: TRBV3-1
j_call: TRBJ1-2
cdr3_aa: ASSLPTENYGYT

v_call: TRBV12-3/TRBV12-4
j_call: TRBJ1-3
cdr3_aa: ASNNRGSGNTIY

v_call: TRBV27
j_call: TRBJ1-1
cdr3_aa: ASNKDRNTEAF

v_call: TRBV7-9
j_call: TRBJ2-6
cdr3_aa: ASSYNRGGANVLT

v_call: TRBV28
j_call: TRBJ2-7
cdr3_aa: ASRTSGSGEQY

v_call: TRBV6-5
j_call: TRBJ2-2
cdr3_aa: ASSYSGVDGELF

v_call: TRBV5-1
j_call: TRBJ2-5
cdr3_aa: ASSYGQEQETQY

v_call: TRBV29-1
j_call: TRBJ2-7
cdr3_aa: SVRQGIYEQY

v_call: TRBV24-1
j_call: TRBJ1-5
cdr3_aa: ATSDLEPLSGGADQPQH

v_call: TRBV18
j_call: TRBJ2-5
cdr3_aa: ASSPGETQY

v_call: TRBV12-3/TRBV12-4
j_call: TRBJ2-1
cdr3_aa: ASSPGTSKSSEQF

v_call: TRBV6-5
j_call: TRBJ2-1
cdr3_aa: ASSSRLRAGGLSEQF

v_call: TRBV12-3/TRBV12-4
j_call: TRBJ2-7
cdr3_aa: ASNFRGTSYEQY